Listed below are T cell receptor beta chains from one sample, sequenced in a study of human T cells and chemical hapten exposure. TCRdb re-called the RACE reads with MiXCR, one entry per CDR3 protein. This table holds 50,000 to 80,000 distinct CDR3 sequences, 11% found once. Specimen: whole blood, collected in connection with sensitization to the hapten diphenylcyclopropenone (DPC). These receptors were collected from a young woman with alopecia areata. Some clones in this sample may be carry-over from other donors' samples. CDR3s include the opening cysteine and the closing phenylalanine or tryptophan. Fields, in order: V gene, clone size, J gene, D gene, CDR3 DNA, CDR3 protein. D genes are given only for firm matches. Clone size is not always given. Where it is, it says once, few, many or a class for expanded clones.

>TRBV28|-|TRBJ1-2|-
TGTGCCAGCAGTTTCGGGGTAATCAACTATGGCTACACCTTC
CASSFGVINYGYTF
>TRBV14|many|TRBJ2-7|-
TGTGCCAGCAGCCCCTCCAGGGGTGGCGAGCAGTACTTC
CASSPSRGGEQYF
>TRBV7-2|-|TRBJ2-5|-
TGTGCCAGCAGGCCGCGGGTCGGCCAAGAGACCCAGTACTTC
CASRPRVGQETQYF
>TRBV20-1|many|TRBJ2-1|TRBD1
TGCAGTGCTGGGGACAGGGGGCTTGATAGTGAGCAGTTCTTC
CSAGDRGLDSEQFF
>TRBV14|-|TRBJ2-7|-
TGTGCCAGCAGCCAAGGTCTCCAAGGTTCCTACGAGCAGTACTTC
CASSQGLQGSYEQYF
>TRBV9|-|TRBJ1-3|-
TGTGCCAGCAGCGTAGACCGGACGTACTCTGGAAACACCATATATTTT
CASSVDRTYSGNTIYF
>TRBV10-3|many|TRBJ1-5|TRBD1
TGTGCCATCAGCCCGACAGGGGAAAATCAGCCCCAGCATTTT
CAISPTGENQPQHF
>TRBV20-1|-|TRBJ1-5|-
TGCAGTGCTAGAGCTGGGGCAGCCAATCAGCCCCAGCATTTT
CSARAGAANQPQHF
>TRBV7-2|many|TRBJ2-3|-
TGTGCCAGCAGCTTATCCGGTAGCACAGATACGCAGTATTTT
CASSLSGSTDTQYF
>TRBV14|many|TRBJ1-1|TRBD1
TGTGCCAGCAGCCGGGACAGGGGCATGTGGGCTTTCTTT
CASSRDRGMWAFF
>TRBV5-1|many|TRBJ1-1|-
TGCGCCAGCAGCTTTCGAAGGGACACTGAAGCTTTCTTT
CASSFRRDTEAFF
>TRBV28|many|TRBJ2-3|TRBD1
TGTGCCAGCAGTTCCCCGACAGGGTCTACGTATACGCAGTATTTT
CASSSPTGSTYTQYF
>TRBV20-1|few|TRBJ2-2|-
TGCAGTGCTAGACTACCGGCAGGGCCCAAATACACCGGGGAGCTGTTTTTT
CSARLPAGPKYTGELFF
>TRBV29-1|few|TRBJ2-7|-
TGCAGCGTTACGACTTCCAGCTACGAGCAGTACTTC
CSVTTSSYEQYF
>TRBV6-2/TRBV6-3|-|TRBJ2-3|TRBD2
TGTGCCAGCAGTTACTCGAGTACGCGGGGGGCTCATTTT
CASSYSSTRGAHF
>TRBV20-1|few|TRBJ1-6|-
TGCAGTGCTAGAGACGGGGCAGGCGGCTCACCCCTCCACTTT
CSARDGAGGSPLHF
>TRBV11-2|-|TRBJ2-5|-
TGTGCCAGCAGCTTAGCCGGCGGGGAAGAGACCCAGTACTTC
CASSLAGGEETQYF
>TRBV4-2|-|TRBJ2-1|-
TGTGCCAGCAGCCAAGAGGTGAAGGACCCAAAGTTCTTC
CASSQEVKDPKFF
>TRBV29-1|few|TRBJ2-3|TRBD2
TGCAGCGCCCTAATAGCGGGGGGCACAGATACGCAGTATTTT
CSALIAGGTDTQYF
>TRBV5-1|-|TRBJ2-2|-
TGCGCCAGCAGCTTGAGGGTCGGGGAGCTGTTTTTT
CASSLRVGELFF
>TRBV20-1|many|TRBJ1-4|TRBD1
TGCAGTGCTAGGCCCGGGACAGGGCCTGAAAAACTGTTTTTT
CSARPGTGPEKLFF
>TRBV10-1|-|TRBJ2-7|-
TGCGCCAGCAGTGAGACAGGGACCTACGAGCAGTACTTC
CASSETGTYEQYF
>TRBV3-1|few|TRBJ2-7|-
TGTGCCAGCAGCCAAGATCGGGTATCCTACGAGCAGTACTTC
CASSQDRVSYEQYF
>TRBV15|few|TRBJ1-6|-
TGTGCCACCAGCAGATCCTCGGACGGGAATTCACCCCTCCACTTT
CATSRSSDGNSPLHF
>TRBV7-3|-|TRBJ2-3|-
TGTGCCAGTGGAACGGGACTCAGCACAGATACGCAGTATTTT
CASGTGLSTDTQYF
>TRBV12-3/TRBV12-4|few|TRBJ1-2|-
TGTGCCAGCAGTTTTACCCTACAGGGCCCAGGCTACACCTTC
CASSFTLQGPGYTF
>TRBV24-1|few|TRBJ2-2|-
TGTGCCACCAGTGATGGGATGACCGGGGAGCTGTTTTTT
CATSDGMTGELFF
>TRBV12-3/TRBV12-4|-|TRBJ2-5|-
TGTGCCAGCAGTTCCAGGGTCCAAGAGACCCAGTACTTC
CASSSRVQETQYF
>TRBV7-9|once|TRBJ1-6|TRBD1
TGTGCCAGCAGCTATCGGACAGGGAAGAATTCACCCCTCCACTTT
CASSYRTGKNSPLHF
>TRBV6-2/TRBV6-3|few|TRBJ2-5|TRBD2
TGTGCCAGCAGTTACTCCGATGCGGGGATGGCTAGCGGGACGTACCAAGAGACCCAGTACTTC
CASSYSDAGMASGTYQETQYF
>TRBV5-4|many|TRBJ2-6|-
TGTGCCAGCAGCTTGGTGTCCAGCCCTGGGGCCAACGTCCTGACTTTC
CASSLVSSPGANVLTF
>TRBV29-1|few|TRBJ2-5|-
TGCAGCGTTGAAACCGGGGCCCAAGAGACCCAGTACTTC
CSVETGAQETQYF
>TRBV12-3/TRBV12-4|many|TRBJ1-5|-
TGTGCCAGCAGTACAAGGAGCAATCAGCCCCAGCATTTT
CASSTRSNQPQHF
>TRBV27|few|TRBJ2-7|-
TGTGCCAGCAGTTTAGGTCTAGCACCCCGACCCTACGAGCAGTACTTC
CASSLGLAPRPYEQYF
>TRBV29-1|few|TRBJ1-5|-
TGCAGCGTTGTCCTGGGGTTTGATCAGCCCCAGCATTTT
CSVVLGFDQPQHF
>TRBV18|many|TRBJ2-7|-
TGTGCCAGCTCACCGGACCTCTACGAGCAGTACTTC
CASSPDLYEQYF
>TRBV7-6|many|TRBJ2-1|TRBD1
TGTGCCAGCAGCTTAGGACAGGGCAACAATGAGCAGTTCTTC
CASSLGQGNNEQFF
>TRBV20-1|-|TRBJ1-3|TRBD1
TGCAGTGCTAGGCGGGACAGGTACTCTGGAAACACCATATATTTT
CSARRDRYSGNTIYF
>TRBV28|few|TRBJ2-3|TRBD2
TGTGCCAGCACCAGCGGGGGGTCTAGCACAGATACGCAGTATTTT
CASTSGGSSTDTQYF
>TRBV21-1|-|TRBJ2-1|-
TGTGCCAGCAGCAAATCGGGACAGCGGGAGGGCCGGGGTCATGAGCAGTTCTTC
CASSKSGQREGRGHEQFF
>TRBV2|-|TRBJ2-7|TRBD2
TGTGCCAGCAGCGGGACACTATTAGCGGGAGGACCCTTCTACGAGCAGTACTTC
CASSGTLLAGGPFYEQYF
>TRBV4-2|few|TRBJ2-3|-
TGTGCCAGCAGCCAAGAAGGAGCGGCCACAGATACGCAGTATTTT
CASSQEGAATDTQYF
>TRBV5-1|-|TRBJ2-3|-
TGCGCCAGCAGCTTCTTCGGGACTTATACGCAGTATTTT
CASSFFGTYTQYF
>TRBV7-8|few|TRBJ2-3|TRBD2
TGTGCCAGCAGCTGGGATGTTGGCGGGAGCGCAGATACGCAGTATTTT
CASSWDVGGSADTQYF
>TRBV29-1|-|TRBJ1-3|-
TGCAGCGCTACAGGGTACTCTGGAAACACCATATATTTT
CSATGYSGNTIYF
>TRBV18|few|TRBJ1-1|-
TGTGCCAGCTCACCATTTGGAAGAACTGAAGCTTTCTTT
CASSPFGRTEAFF
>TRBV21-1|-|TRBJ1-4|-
TGTGCCAGCAGACTAGCAACTAATGAAAAACTGTTTTTT
CASRLATNEKLFF
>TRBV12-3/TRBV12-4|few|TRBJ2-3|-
TGTGCCAGCAGTCTTCGGACGGCCAGTGGCACAGATACGCAGTATTTT
CASSLRTASGTDTQYF
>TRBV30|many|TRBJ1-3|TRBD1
TGTGCCTGGAGGGGGACAGGGTCTGCTGGAAACACCATATATTTT
CAWRGTGSAGNTIYF
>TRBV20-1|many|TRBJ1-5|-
TGCAGTGCTAGCCCAGGGAGGGGAGAACAGCCCCAGCATTTT
CSASPGRGEQPQHF
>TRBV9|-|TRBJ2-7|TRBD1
TGTGCCAGCAGCGTTGAGACAGGGTCGGTCCCCTACGAGCAGTACTTC
CASSVETGSVPYEQYF